This T cell receptor (beta chain) was identified during a study of early T cells in non-severe SARS-CoV-2 infection. TCRdb processed the 5' RACE reads anew with MiXCR; each CDR3 protein has one entry. The sample holds about 76,000 distinct CDR3 sequences, approximately 12% seen once. V was trimmed by 5 bases and J by 1 base, leaving 10 bases between them. The CDR3 covers 14 residues. The V gene's germline CDR1 is SNHLY and CDR2 FYNNEI. The V gene is TRBV2, the J gene TRBJ2-3, with D maybe TRBD1 (6 bases). The origin of this receptor is an adult who was a healthcare worker with PCR-confirmed SARS-CoV-2 infection or an uninfected control (not recorded which). The material sequenced was whole blood. As DNA, the CDR3 is TGTGCCAGCAGTACGCGACAGGGCACAGATACGCAGTATTTT. As protein: CASSTRQGTDTQYF.